This TCR beta chain was sequenced for a study of beta chain features in type 1 diabetes. Study conclusions and caveats: PCR might preferentially amplify shorter templates, equally in patients and controls.

CD45RO/CCR7/CD25/CD127/CD95/CD27 staining was used to isolate CD4+ naive, central memory, regulatory and stem cell-like memory cells by sorting. Sequenced material consisted of expressed TCRB transcripts (all of the isolated RNA was reverse transcribed). Sequencing was performed with immunoSEQ multiplex PCR; in TCRdb, only in-frame clones are kept and a portion is missing. The sample records roughly 450,000 clones, approximately 14% being singletons. The CDR3 is made up of 15 amino acids. About this clone: The antigen is not known.

The receptor's source is a man aged 25-45 years in good health. The specimen sequenced was naive CD4+ T cells from blood. This chain uses TRBV21-1 with TRBJ2-7; TRBD2, the D gene given by the table, was not confirmed from the DNA. TRBV21-1 is a documented pseudogene. This CDR3 is CASSKTSGETYEQYF. CDR3 coding DNA: TGTGCCAGCAGCAAGACTAGCGGGGAAACCTACGAGCAGTACTTC.